This T cell receptor beta chain emerged from a study of blood T cells in healthy people across ages. Regarding the study as a whole: More naive CD4+ cells and higher diversity were found in long-lived than in aged donors.

A sample-barcoded 5' primer and a J-beta primer mix were used in a second PCR of roughly 6 to 11 cycles. TCRdb processed the 5' RACE reads anew with MiXCR; each CDR3 protein has one entry. This table holds about 1.5 million distinct CDR3 sequences, about 45% found once. Note on this clonotype: Its antigen is currently unknown.

Drawn from each donor were approximately 9.2 milliliters of peripheral blood. The sample was blood. This clonotype was obtained from a woman under 30 in good health.

The CDR3 sequence is CASKAGPSGGYNEQFF. The CDR3 DNA reads as TGTGCCAGCAAAGCAGGCCCTAGCGGGGGCTACAATGAGCAGTTCTTC. J is TRBJ2-1 and V is TRBV9, with 10 bases lining up with TRBD2. V lost 6 bases and J lost 3; bases outside the gene matches: 9. The CDR3 extends over 16 amino acids. Germline V gives CDR1 SGDLS, CDR2 YYNGEE.